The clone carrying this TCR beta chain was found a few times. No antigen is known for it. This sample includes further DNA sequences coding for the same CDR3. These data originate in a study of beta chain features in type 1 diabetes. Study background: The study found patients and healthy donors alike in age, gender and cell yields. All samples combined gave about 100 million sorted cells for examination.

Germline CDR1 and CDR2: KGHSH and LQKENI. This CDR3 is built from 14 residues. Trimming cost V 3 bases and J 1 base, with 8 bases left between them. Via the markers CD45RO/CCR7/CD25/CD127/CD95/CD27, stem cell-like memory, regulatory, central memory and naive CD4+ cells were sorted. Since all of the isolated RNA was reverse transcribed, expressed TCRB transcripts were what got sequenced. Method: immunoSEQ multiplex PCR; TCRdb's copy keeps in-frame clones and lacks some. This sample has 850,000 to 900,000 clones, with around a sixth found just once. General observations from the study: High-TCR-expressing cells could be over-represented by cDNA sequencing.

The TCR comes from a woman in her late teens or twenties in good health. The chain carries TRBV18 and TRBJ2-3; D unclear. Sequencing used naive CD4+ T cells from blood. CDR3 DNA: TGTGCCAGCTCACCGGGTTCCGGCACAGATACGCAGTATTTT. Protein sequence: CASSPGSGTDTQYF.